This TCR beta chain was sequenced for a study of cytomegalovirus exposure and HLA in healthy donors. V shed 8 bases, J shed 7 bases, and the junction held 7 bases outside the gene matches. From germline, CDR1 is MNHEY and CDR2 SMNVEV (reference sequence). The CDR3 extends over 12 amino acids. Only in-frame clones appear in the TCRdb table, and some are missing; sequencing was by immunoSEQ multiplex PCR. The sample has roughly 56,000 clones; around 90% are singletons. This receptor was obtained from a man aged 18 to 30 in good health and CMV-seronegative. The chain combines TRBV27 with TRBJ2-7; 8 positions match TRBD1. The sequencing input was PBMCs. This CDR3 is CASQTGAGEQYF. CDR3 in DNA: TGTGCCAGCCAGACAGGGGCGGGAGAGCAGTACTTC.